This TCR beta chain was found in a study of T cells in Graves' hyperthyroidism and ophthalmopathy. Germline V CDR1 and CDR2: SGHTA, FQGNSA. With V trimmed by 5 bases and J by 5 bases, 16 bases remained unmatched. The CDR3 has 17 residues. Amplification of TCR beta CDR3 regions was performed using RNA transcripts as template. The HTBI primer set served for first-round RT-PCR of the TCR CDR3. TCRdb recomputed calls from the multiplex PCR reads with MiXCR, one row per CDR3 protein. The profile shows 300,000 to 450,000 distinct CDR3 sequences, 14% of them singletons. Many counts were recorded for this clonotype.

The chain joins TRBV7-2 to TRBJ2-5; 8 bases map to TRBD2. The clonotype originates from a woman in her twenties or thirties with Graves' ophthalmopathy. Sequenced: blood. The CDR3 sequence: CASSDIGGAGVSETQYF. The CDR3 nucleotides read TGTGCCAGCAGCGACATAGGGGGAGCGGGGGTATCGGAGACCCAGTACTTC.